The 3 T cell receptor beta chains listed next were all sequenced from one sample in a study of blood T cell repertoires in COVID-19. Profiling relied on immunoSEQ multiplex PCR, and the TCRdb table lists in-frame clones only, not all of them. The data show hundreds of thousands of clones, roughly 85% seen once. The sequenced material came from PBMCs or T cells enriched from blood (not recorded which). Receptors were obtained from a middle-aged man who had been exposed to COVID-19.

The chain is built from TRBV18 and TRBJ1-1; the match to TRBD1 covers 8 bases. V was pared by 3 bases and J by 5 bases, with 5 bases of the junction left unmatched. This CDR3 comprises 14 residues. Germline loops: CDR1 KGHSH, CDR2 LQKENI. The CDR3 nucleotides read TGTGCCAGCTCACCCGTACAGGGGGAGACTGAAGCTTTCTTT. Its protein is CASSPVQGETEAFF.

This clone showed up just once. This sequence joins TRBV19 and TRBJ1-4, with D possibly matching TRBD1 (5 bases). This CDR3 contains 15 residues. The V gene's germline CDR1 is LNHDA and CDR2 SQIVND (reference sequence). Trimming left V 3 bases short and J 0 bases short, with 8 bases between. In nucleotides, the CDR3 is TGTGCCAGTAGTATGGGCAGGGCAACTAATGAAAAACTGTTTTTT. Its protein is CASSMGRATNEKLFF.

This clone has more than one count but fewer than ten. The genes are TRBV7-9 and TRBJ1-5; no reliable D call. Germline values: CDR1 SEHNR, CDR2 FQNEAQ (reference sequence). Deletions cut 5 bases from V and 5 bases from J, with 13 bases between. The CDR3 covers 14 residues. Here the CDR3 reads CASSNGVEDQPQHF. The CDR3 nucleotides are TGTGCCAGCAGCAACGGGGTCGAAGATCAGCCCCAGCATTTT.